This TCR beta chain was sequenced in a study of blood T cell repertoires in COVID-19. Study-wide context: There were acute and convalescent COVID-19 samples, and they came from the United States, Italy and Spain.

Clones were sequenced by immunoSEQ multiplex PCR, and TCRdb holds only the in-frame ones, with some missing. This sample has about 62,000 clones, with 75% to 90% found just once. CDR3 length equals 13 residues. Germline-derived CDR1 and CDR2 are MNHEY and SMNVEV (reference sequence). Trimming took 8 bases from V and 4 from J, leaving 12 bases between them. Sequencing was carried out using peripheral blood. This clonotype was sampled from a woman aged 60 to 75 with COVID-19, enrolled during active disease. The rearrangement joins TRBV27 to TRBJ2-1, with D perhaps TRBD2 (6 bases). Here the CDR3 DNA reads TGTGCCAGCTCGGAGGAGGGTTACAATGAGCAGTTCTTC. Translating gives CASSEEGYNEQFF.